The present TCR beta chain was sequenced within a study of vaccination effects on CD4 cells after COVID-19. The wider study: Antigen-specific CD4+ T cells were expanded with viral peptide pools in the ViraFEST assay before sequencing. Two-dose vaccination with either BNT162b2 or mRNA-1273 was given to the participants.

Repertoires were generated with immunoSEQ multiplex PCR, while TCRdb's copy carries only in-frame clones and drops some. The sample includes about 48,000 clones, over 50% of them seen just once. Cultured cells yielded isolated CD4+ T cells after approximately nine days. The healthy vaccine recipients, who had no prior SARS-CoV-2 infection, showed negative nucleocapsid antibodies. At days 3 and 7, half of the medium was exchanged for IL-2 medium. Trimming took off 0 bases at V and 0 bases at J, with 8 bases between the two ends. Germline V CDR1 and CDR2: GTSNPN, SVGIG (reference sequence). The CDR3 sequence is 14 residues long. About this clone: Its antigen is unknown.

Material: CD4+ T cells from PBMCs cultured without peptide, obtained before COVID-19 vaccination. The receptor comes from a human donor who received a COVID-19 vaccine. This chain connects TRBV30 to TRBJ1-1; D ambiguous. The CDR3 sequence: CAWSVPAMNTEAFF. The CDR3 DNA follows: TGTGCCTGGAGTGTCCCCGCTATGAACACTGAAGCTTTCTTT.